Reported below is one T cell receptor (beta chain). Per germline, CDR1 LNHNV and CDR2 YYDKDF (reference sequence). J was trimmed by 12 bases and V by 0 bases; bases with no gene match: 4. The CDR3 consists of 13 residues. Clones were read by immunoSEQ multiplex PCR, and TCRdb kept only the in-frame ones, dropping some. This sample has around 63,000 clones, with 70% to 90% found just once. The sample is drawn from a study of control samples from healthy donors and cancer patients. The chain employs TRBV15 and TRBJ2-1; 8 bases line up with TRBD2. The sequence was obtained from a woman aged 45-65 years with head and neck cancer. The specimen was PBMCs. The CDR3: CATSRDREGRQFF. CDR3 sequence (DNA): TGTGCCACCAGCAGAGATCGGGAGGGCCGGCAGTTCTTC.